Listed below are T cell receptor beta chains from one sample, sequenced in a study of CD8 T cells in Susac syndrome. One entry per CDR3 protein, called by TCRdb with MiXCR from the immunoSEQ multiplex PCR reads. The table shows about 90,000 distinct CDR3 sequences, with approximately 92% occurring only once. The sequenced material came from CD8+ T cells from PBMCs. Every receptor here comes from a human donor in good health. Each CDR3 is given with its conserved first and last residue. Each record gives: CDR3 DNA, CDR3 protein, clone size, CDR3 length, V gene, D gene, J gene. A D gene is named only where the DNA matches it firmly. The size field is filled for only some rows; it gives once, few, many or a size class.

cdr3_nt: TGTGCCAGCAGTTTATGGGGCGGGAACACTGAAGCTTTCTTT
cdr3_aa: CASSLWGGNTEAFF
clone_size: once
cdr3_length: 14
v_call: TRBV27
d_call: .
j_call: TRBJ1-1

cdr3_nt: TGTGCCAGCAGTTTGGAAGGCGGGGGGGCCCGAGAGACCCAGTACTTC
cdr3_aa: CASSLEGGGARETQYF
clone_size: .
cdr3_length: 16
v_call: TRBV12-3/TRBV12-4
d_call: TRBD2
j_call: TRBJ2-5

cdr3_nt: TGTGCCAGCAGCCCCACACAGGGGGTATCTGAAGCTTTCTTT
cdr3_aa: CASSPTQGVSEAFF
clone_size: .
cdr3_length: 14
v_call: TRBV7-2
d_call: TRBD1
j_call: TRBJ1-1

cdr3_nt: TGTGCCAGCAGCCAAGTCCGGGACAGGGGATACGAGCAGTACTTC
cdr3_aa: CASSQVRDRGYEQYF
clone_size: .
cdr3_length: 15
v_call: TRBV3-1
d_call: TRBD1
j_call: TRBJ2-7

cdr3_nt: TGTGCCAGCACCCCCTCCATAAGTTTAGGAAAGATAGCCAAAAACATTCAGTACTTC
cdr3_aa: CASTPSISLGKIAKNIQYF
clone_size: once
cdr3_length: 19
v_call: TRBV6-1
d_call: .
j_call: TRBJ2-4

cdr3_nt: TGTGCCAGTACCATAGGTCCGGGGGGCAACACCGGGGAGCTGTTTTTT
cdr3_aa: CASTIGPGGNTGELFF
clone_size: .
cdr3_length: 16
v_call: TRBV19
d_call: .
j_call: TRBJ2-2

cdr3_nt: TGCAGCGTTGAGGGGACTAGCGGGGGATCGGACAATGAGCAGTTCTTC
cdr3_aa: CSVEGTSGGSDNEQFF
clone_size: .
cdr3_length: 16
v_call: TRBV29-1
d_call: TRBD2
j_call: TRBJ2-1

cdr3_nt: TGCAGTGCTAGAGATCTAGGCAGGGACAGGGCTGGCTACACCTTC
cdr3_aa: CSARDLGRDRAGYTF
clone_size: .
cdr3_length: 15
v_call: TRBV20-1
d_call: TRBD1
j_call: TRBJ1-2

cdr3_nt: TGTGCCAGCAGCTCAGGGGGGCGCGGGGGATTGAACATTCAGTACTTC
cdr3_aa: CASSSGGRGGLNIQYF
clone_size: .
cdr3_length: 16
v_call: TRBV7-2
d_call: .
j_call: TRBJ2-4

cdr3_nt: TGCAGTGCTAGAGACAGGGTGCACACCGGGGAGCTGTTTTTT
cdr3_aa: CSARDRVHTGELFF
clone_size: .
cdr3_length: 14
v_call: TRBV20-1
d_call: .
j_call: TRBJ2-2

cdr3_nt: TGTGCCACCAGTCAAGAGGGGGAGCTGTTTTTT
cdr3_aa: CATSQEGELFF
clone_size: .
cdr3_length: 11
v_call: TRBV24-1
d_call: .
j_call: TRBJ2-2

cdr3_nt: TGTGCCAGCAGTTTAGGGGCACACACAGATACGCAGTATTTT
cdr3_aa: CASSLGAHTDTQYF
clone_size: .
cdr3_length: 14
v_call: TRBV12-3/TRBV12-4
d_call: .
j_call: TRBJ2-3

cdr3_nt: TGTGCCACCAGCAGACTAGCGGGGGGTGGGGCCAACGTCCTGACTTTC
cdr3_aa: CATSRLAGGGANVLTF
clone_size: .
cdr3_length: 16
v_call: TRBV15
d_call: TRBD2
j_call: TRBJ2-6